A single sample is the source of the 26 T cell receptor beta chains below, sequenced in a study of cytomegalovirus exposure and HLA in healthy donors. Vbeta (60) and Jbeta (13) primers were used in the PCR. Profiled with immunoSEQ multiplex PCR; TCRdb holds only in-frame clones, not every one. The repertoire holds approximately 95,000 clones, with around 84% as singletons. Sequenced material: PBMCs. The source of these receptors is a woman aged 40 to 50 in good health and CMV-seropositive.

V usage is TRBV4-1 and J usage is TRBJ2-7; 7 bases map to TRBD1. The length of the CDR3 is 16 residues. The germline gives CDR1 MGHRA, CDR2 YSYEKL. With V trimmed by 5 bases and J by 2 bases, 12 bases remained unmatched. The CDR3 DNA sequence: TGCGCCAGCAGCAACAAAGACAGGGCCCCTACCTACGAGCAGTACTTC. Translation gives CASSNKDRAPTYEQYF.

V usage is TRBV9 and J usage is TRBJ2-3; tentative D call: TRBD2 (6 bases). V was shortened by 5 bases and J by 0 bases, with 10 bases between the two germline ends. This CDR3 comprises 14 residues. Germline loops: CDR1 SGDLS, CDR2 YYNGEE. The CDR3 sequence: CASRASESTDTQYF. CDR3 nucleotide sequence: TGTGCCAGCAGAGCTAGCGAAAGCACAGATACGCAGTATTTT.

This chain uses TRBV6-1 with TRBJ1-3, with 9 bases fitting TRBD1. Losses at the gene ends were 8 bases for V and 3 bases for J; bases not matched to a gene: 5. Germline CDR1 MNHNS, CDR2 SASEGT. This CDR3 is 14 amino acids long. CDR3 coding DNA: TGTGCCAGCGAACAGGGGGCTGGTGGAAACACCATATATTTT. As protein: CASEQGAGGNTIYF.

The gene calls are TRBV28 and TRBJ2-7, with D perhaps TRBD2 (6 bases). The CDR3 has 13 residues. Looked up from germline, CDR1 is MDHEN and CDR2 is SYDVKM. V lost 8 bases to trimming and J lost 1 base, with 12 bases between them. The CDR3 is CASLGGGSYEQYF. The CDR3 DNA is TGTGCCAGCTTGGGGGGAGGATCCTACGAGCAGTACTTC.

This sequence joins TRBV7-9 and TRBJ2-3; 11 bases align to TRBD2. This CDR3 is 15 amino acids long. V shed 2 bases and J 4 bases; nucleotides not matched to a gene: 2. Germline assignment: CDR1 SEHNR and CDR2 FQNEAQ (reference sequence). Here the CDR3 reads CASSLLAGGPDTQYF. CDR3 coding DNA: TGTGCCAGCAGCTTATTAGCGGGAGGGCCAGATACGCAGTATTTT.

This clone was seen once. V and J are TRBV6-5 and TRBJ1-5; D possibly corresponds to TRBD1 (5 bases). Trimming took 6 bases from V and 9 from J, leaving 12 bases between them. CDR1 MNHEY and CDR2 SVGAGI come from the germline V gene. CDR3 length: 12 amino acids. In DNA form, the CDR3 reads TGTGCCAGCAGCCCAGCCCAGGGGCCCCAGCATTTT. Translating it yields CASSPAQGPQHF.

This clone was found a few times. The sample holds other DNA sequences that translate to the same CDR3. V is TRBV28 and J is TRBJ1-5, with a weak D call TRBD1 (5 bases). CDR1 and CDR2 from the germline V gene are MDHEN and SYDVKM. The CDR3 has 14 amino acids. V lost 3 bases and J lost 1, with 7 bases in between. DNA for the CDR3: TGTGCCAGCAGTTTTGGGGGGAGCAATCAGCCCCAGCATTTT. This sequence encodes CASSFGGSNQPQHF. The full variable domain, with the rest looked up from reference TRBV28 and TRBJ1-5, is DVKVTQSSRYLVKRTGEKVFLECVQDMDHENMFWYRQDPGLGLRLIYFSYDVKMKEKGDIPEGYSVSREKKERFSLILESASTNQTSMYLCASSFGGSNQPQHFGDGTRLSIL.

The genes are TRBV11-2 and TRBJ2-3, with TRBD2 matching over 9 bases. Per the germline V gene, CDR1 is SGHAT and CDR2 is FQNNGV. CDR3 size: 18 residues. After removal of 5 bases from V and 0 bases from J, the junction contained 12 bases not matched to a gene. The CDR3 DNA reads as TGTGCCAGCAGCCCGGGACTAGCCCACGAACGAAGCACAGATACGCAGTATTTT. Its translation is CASSPGLAHERSTDTQYF.

A remark on this clone: Other DNA sequences in the sample encode the same CDR3. J is TRBJ2-5 and V is TRBV9; TRBD1 is a possible D gene (6 bases). There are 15 residues in the CDR3. CDR1 is SGDLS and CDR2 is YYNGEE in the germline V gene. V was cut by 0 bases and J by 5 bases, with 14 bases left in between. CDR3 loop: CASSVGVRGVETQYF. The CDR3 DNA sequence: TGTGCCAGCAGCGTAGGGGTCAGGGGTGTTGAGACCCAGTACTTC. Together with reference TRBV9 and TRBJ2-5, the CDR3 gives the full variable domain: DSGVTQTPKHLITATGQRVTLRCSPRSGDLSVYWYQQSLDQGLQFLIQYYNGEERAKGNILERFSAQQFPDLHSELNLSSLELGDSALYFCASSVGVRGVETQYFGPGTRLLVL.

The chain combines TRBV4-1 with TRBJ1-5, with unresolved D. V lost 1 base and J lost 3, with 7 bases in between. Germline lookup yields CDR1 MGHRA and CDR2 YSYEKL. The CDR3 runs to 14 residues. CDR3 bases: TGCGCCAGCAGCCAAGGGCTTCACAATCAGCCCCAGCATTTT. Amino acids: CASSQGLHNQPQHF.

The V gene is TRBV10-1, the J gene TRBJ1-1; a possible D gene is TRBD1 (5 bases). This CDR3 is 15 amino acids long. Germline V lookup: CDR1 WNHNN, CDR2 SYGVQD (reference sequence). V lost 0 bases and J 6 bases, leaving 14 bases between the germline ends. The CDR3 sequence: CASSESRDGGPEAFF. The CDR3 DNA reads TGCGCCAGCAGTGAGTCGCGGGACGGCGGCCCTGAAGCTTTCTTT.

This chain links TRBV2 with TRBJ1-5, with D hard to call. Germline V gene data show CDR1 as SNHLY and CDR2 as FYNNEI. Trimming shortened V by 4 bases and J by 6 bases, and 10 bases separated the two germline ends. This CDR3 is 13 amino acids long. CDR3 bases: TGTGCCAGCAGTGGGGCAGGCCTTCAGCCCCAGCATTTT. It encodes CASSGAGLQPQHF.

About this clone itself: The junction and the germline gene differ at one end; a read error may be behind it. The chain recombines TRBV2 with TRBJ2-3; TRBD2 matches 8 bases. Germline V gene lookup returns CDR1 SNHLY and CDR2 FYNNEI. The CDR3 contains 14 residues. In DNA, the CDR3 is TGTGCCAGCACTGAAGCGGGAGTTGCAGATACGCAGTATTTT. Translated, it gives CASTEAGVADTQYF.

V usage is TRBV6-4 and J usage is TRBJ2-2; 8 nucleotides line up with TRBD2. V lost 5 bases, J lost 4 bases, and 3 bases stayed unmatched. There are 14 residues in the CDR3. Germline V gene data show CDR1 as MRHNA and CDR2 as SNTAGT. CDR3: CASSSGSSTGELFF. DNA of the CDR3: TGTGCCAGCAGTAGCGGGAGCTCCACCGGGGAGCTGTTTTTT.

This clone is a singleton in its sample. The rearrangement links TRBV5-1 to TRBJ1-2, with 7 positions matching TRBD1. The ends lost 3 bases at V and 3 bases at J; junction bases unmatched: 8. Germline V lookup: CDR1 SGHRS, CDR2 YFSETQ. The CDR3 has 15 residues. CDR3 residues: CASSSNTGEHYGYTF. In DNA form, the CDR3 reads TGCGCCAGCAGCTCGAACACAGGGGAACACTATGGCTACACCTTC.

This rearrangement joins TRBV15 to TRBJ2-1; a weak D match, TRBD1 (5 bases). CDR3 length: 13 amino acids. Germline-derived CDR1 and CDR2 are LNHNV and YYDKDF (reference sequence). Trimming took off 0 bases at V and 10 bases at J, with 10 bases between the two ends. The CDR3 nucleotides are TGTGCCACCAGCAGAGAGGCAGGGTGGGAGCAGTTCTTC. Protein sequence: CATSREAGWEQFF.

In DNA, the CDR3 is TGTGCCAGCAGTGAGGGGGGAAGGGACACTGAAGCTTTCTTT. It translates to CASSEGGRDTEAFF. The chain employs TRBV25-1 and TRBJ1-1, with D perhaps matching TRBD1 (5 bases). This CDR3 spans 14 amino acids. The ends were cut back, 3 bases at V and 3 bases at J, with 11 bases in the middle. Germline loops: CDR1 MGHDK, CDR2 SYGVNS. Full variable domain (outside the CDR3, taken from reference TRBV25-1 and TRBJ1-1): EADIYQTPRYLVIGTGKKITLECSQTMGHDKMYWYQQDPGMELHLIHYSYGVNSTEKGDLSSESTVSRIRTEHFPLTLESARPSHTSQYLCASSEGGRDTEAFFGQGTRLTVV.

In this sample, this clone turned up once. This rearrangement joins TRBV10-3 to TRBJ2-7, with 9 positions matching TRBD1. The CDR3 runs to 15 residues. V gave up 8 bases and J gave up 6 bases; unmatched junction bases: 14. Germline values: CDR1 ENHRY, CDR2 SYGVKD. CDR3 in amino acids: CAIDETGTGIREQYF. CDR3 DNA: TGTGCCATCGACGAGACCGGGACAGGGATACGCGAGCAGTACTTC.

V usage is TRBV6-6 and J usage is TRBJ2-3, with TRBD1 matching 7 bases. V was clipped by 5 bases and J by 5 bases; unmatched bases: 10. CDR1 MNHNY and CDR2 SVGAGI come from the germline V gene (reference sequence). This CDR3 is built from 15 residues. The CDR3 DNA is TGTGCCAGCAGTCCCGACAGGGCTGAGAGAGATACGCAGTATTTT. Amino acids: CASSPDRAERDTQYF.

CDR3 region: CAISEPGQVQETQYF. CDR3 coding DNA: TGTGCCATCAGTGAACCGGGACAGGTTCAAGAGACCCAGTACTTC. The genes are TRBV10-3 and TRBJ2-5; 8 bases line up with TRBD1. The V and J ends lost 3 bases and 2 bases, in that order; junction bases with no gene match: 5. The CDR3 has 15 residues. Germline lookup yields CDR1 ENHRY and CDR2 SYGVKD.

In its sample, this clone was seen once. The chain recombines TRBV14 with TRBJ1-1; TRBD1 matches at 11 bases. V shed 0 bases and J 4 bases; nucleotides not matched to a gene: 4. The CDR3 is 16 residues long. Germline V gene sequence: CDR1 SGHDN, CDR2 FVKESK. The CDR3 DNA follows: TGTGCCAGCAGCCAAGATTTCGGGACAGGGGGCACTGAAGCTTTCTTT. Translated: CASSQDFGTGGTEAFF.

The chain employs TRBV5-4 and TRBJ2-5; the match to TRBD2 covers 15 bases. The CDR3 totals 16 residues. With 4 bases clipped from V and 5 bases from J, the junction kept 6 bases outside the gene matches. Germline-derived CDR1 and CDR2 are SGHNT and YYREEE (reference sequence). As DNA, the CDR3 is TGTGCCAGCAGCAAGGGACTAGCGGGAGGTGTGGAGACCCAGTACTTC. This sequence encodes CASSKGLAGGVETQYF.

This clone was recorded a few times. This chain joins TRBV6-5 and TRBJ1-5; 7 bases match TRBD1. V gave up 6 bases and J gave up 8 bases; unmatched junction bases: 10. Germline values: CDR1 MNHEY, CDR2 SVGAGI. This CDR3 comprises 14 residues. The CDR3, as DNA: TGTGCCAGCAGATCGACAGGGTCAGGGGAGCCCCAGCATTTT. This translates into CASRSTGSGEPQHF.

DNA for the CDR3: TGTGCCAGCGGGGATCGCGGGGAGGTGCAAGAGACCCAGTACTTC. This translates into CASGDRGEVQETQYF. The V call is TRBV2, the J call TRBJ2-5; the D gene is possibly TRBD2 (6 bases). The V and J ends lost 8 bases and 2 bases respectively, with 18 bases between them. CDR1 and CDR2 (germline): SNHLY, FYNNEI. The CDR3 spans 15 residues.

The rearrangement uses TRBV2 and TRBJ1-3; D is uncertain. V lost 7 bases, J lost 4 bases, and 20 bases lay in between. The CDR3 loop spans 16 amino acids. CDR1 and CDR2 (germline): SNHLY, FYNNEI. The CDR3 region has the DNA TGTGCCAGCAAGAGGAGGGAGGCAGTTGACGGAAACACCATATATTTT. Protein product: CASKRREAVDGNTIYF. The full variable domain, rest sourced from reference TRBV2 and TRBJ1-3, is EPEVTQTPSHQVTQMGQEVILRCVPISNHLYFYWYRQILGQKVEFLVSFYNNEISEKSEIFDDQFSVERPDGSNFTLKIRSTKLEDSAMYFCASKRREAVDGNTIYFGEGSWLTVV.

V and J are TRBV28 and TRBJ2-3; D not certain. Germline CDR1 MDHEN, CDR2 SYDVKM. Deletions cut 3 bases from V and 2 bases from J, with 12 bases between. This CDR3 is built from 15 residues. The CDR3 coding sequence is TGTGCCAGCAGTTTGAATGAGCCTTACACAGATACGCAGTATTTT. Encoded protein: CASSLNEPYTDTQYF.